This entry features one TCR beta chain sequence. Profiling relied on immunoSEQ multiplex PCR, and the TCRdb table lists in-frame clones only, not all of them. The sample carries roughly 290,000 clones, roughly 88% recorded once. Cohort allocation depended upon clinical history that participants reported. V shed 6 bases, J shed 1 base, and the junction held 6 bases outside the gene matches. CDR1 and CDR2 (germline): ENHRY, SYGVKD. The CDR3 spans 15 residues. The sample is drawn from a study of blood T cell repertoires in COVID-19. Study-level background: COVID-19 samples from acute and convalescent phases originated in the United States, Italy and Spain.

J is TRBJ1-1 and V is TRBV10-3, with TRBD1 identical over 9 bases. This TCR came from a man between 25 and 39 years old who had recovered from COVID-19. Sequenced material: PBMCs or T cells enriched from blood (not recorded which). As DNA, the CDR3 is TGTGCCATCAGCCAATCGGGACAGGGGAACACTGAAGCTTTCTTT. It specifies CAISQSGQGNTEAFF.